This TCR beta chain was retrieved from a study of molecular identifiers for immune sequencing clone quantification. Whole-study results and caveats: Over 97% of effector molecules, yet under 1% of naive-cell molecules, were held by clones above 20 RNA copies.

MiXCR was run by TCRdb on the PCR reads, yielding one entry per CDR3 protein. Of over 35,000 distinct CDR3 sequences in the sample, 18% were seen once. Naive CD8 T cells underwent sorting with the CD8+CD4-CCR7+CD45RA+ definition. As to this clonotype: Its antigen is unknown.

This sequence was found in a human donor in good health. Some libraries in this study had Jurkat cell RNA spiked in. Source material: naive CD8+ T cells from blood, with Jurkat cell RNA spiked in. Regarding subset: FACS-sorted CD8+CD4-CCR7+CD45RA+ naive T cells.

The CDR3 loop is CSVGEYGVNEQFF. The CDR3, as DNA: TGCAGCGTTGGGGAATACGGTGTCAATGAGCAGTTCTTC. The rearrangement uses TRBV29-1 and TRBJ2-1; D is undetermined. V lost 4 bases and J 6 bases, leaving 13 bases between the germline ends. The CDR3 extends over 13 amino acids. CDR1 SQVTM and CDR2 ANQGSEA come from the germline V gene.